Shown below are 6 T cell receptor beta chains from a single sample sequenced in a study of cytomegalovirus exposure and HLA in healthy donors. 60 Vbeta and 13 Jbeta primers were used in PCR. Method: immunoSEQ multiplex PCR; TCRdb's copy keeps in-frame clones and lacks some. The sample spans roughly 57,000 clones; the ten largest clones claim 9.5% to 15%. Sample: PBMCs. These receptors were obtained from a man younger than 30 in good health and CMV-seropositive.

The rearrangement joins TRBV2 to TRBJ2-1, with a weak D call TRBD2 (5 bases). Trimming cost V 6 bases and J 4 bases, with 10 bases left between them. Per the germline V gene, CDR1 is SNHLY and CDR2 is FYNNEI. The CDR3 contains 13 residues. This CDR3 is CASRRTDYNEQFF. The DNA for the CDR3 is TGTGCCAGCAGGAGGACTGATTACAATGAGCAGTTCTTC. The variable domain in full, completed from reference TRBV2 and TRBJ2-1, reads EPEVTQTPSHQVTQMGQEVILRCVPISNHLYFYWYRQILGQKVEFLVSFYNNEISEKSEIFDDQFSVERPDGSNFTLKIRSTKLEDSAMYFCASRRTDYNEQFFGPGTRLTVL.

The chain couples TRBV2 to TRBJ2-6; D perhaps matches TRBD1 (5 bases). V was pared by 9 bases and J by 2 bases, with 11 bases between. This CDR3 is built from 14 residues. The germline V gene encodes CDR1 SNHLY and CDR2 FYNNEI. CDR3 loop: CARQTVPGANVLTF. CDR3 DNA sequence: TGTGCCAGACAGACAGTCCCTGGGGCCAACGTCCTGACTTTC.

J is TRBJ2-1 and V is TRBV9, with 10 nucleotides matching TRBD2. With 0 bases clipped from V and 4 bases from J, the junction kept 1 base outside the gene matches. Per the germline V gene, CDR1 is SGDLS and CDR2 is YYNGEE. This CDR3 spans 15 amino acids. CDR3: CASSVGSGGYNEQFF. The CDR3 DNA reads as TGTGCCAGCAGCGTAGGTAGCGGGGGGTACAATGAGCAGTTCTTC.

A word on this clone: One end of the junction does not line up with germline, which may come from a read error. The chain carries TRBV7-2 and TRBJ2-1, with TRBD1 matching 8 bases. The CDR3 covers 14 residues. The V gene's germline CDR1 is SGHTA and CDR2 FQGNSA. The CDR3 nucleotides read TGTGCCAGCAGCTTTCAGGGGTCTTACAGGGGGGAGCTCTTC. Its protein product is CASSFQGSYRGELF.

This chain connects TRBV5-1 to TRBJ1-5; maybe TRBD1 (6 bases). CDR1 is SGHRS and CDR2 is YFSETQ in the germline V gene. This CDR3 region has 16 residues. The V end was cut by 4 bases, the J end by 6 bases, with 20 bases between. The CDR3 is CASSPPRGQGIQPQHF. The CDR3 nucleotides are TGCGCCAGCAGCCCCCCCCGAGGGCAGGGGATTCAGCCCCAGCATTTT.

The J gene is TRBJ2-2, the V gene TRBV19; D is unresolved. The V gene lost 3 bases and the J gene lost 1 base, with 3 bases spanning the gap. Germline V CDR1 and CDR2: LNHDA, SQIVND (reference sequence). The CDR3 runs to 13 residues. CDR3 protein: CASSIMNTGELFF. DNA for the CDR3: TGTGCCAGTAGTATCATGAACACCGGGGAGCTGTTTTTT.